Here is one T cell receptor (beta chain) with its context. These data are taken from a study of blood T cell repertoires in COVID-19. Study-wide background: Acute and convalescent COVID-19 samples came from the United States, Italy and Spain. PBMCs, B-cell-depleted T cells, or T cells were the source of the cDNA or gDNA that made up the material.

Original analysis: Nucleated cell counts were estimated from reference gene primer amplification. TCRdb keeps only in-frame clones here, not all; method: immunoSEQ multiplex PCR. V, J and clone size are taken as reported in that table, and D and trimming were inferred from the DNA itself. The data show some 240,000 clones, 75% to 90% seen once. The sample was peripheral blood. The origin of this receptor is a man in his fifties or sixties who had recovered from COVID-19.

Here the CDR3 reads CASTFRGRNTEAFF. The CDR3 DNA is TGTGCCAGCACCTTCAGGGGTCGCAACACTGAAGCTTTCTTT. The chain carries TRBV2 and TRBJ1-1, with D tentatively TRBD1 (6 bases). Germline CDR1 reads SNHLY; CDR2 reads FYNNEI. The CDR3 is 14 residues long. V was cut by 7 bases and J by 2 bases, with 14 bases left in between.